This T cell receptor (beta chain) is drawn from a study of blood T cell repertoires in COVID-19. Study background: COVID-19 samples from acute and convalescent phases originated in the United States, Italy and Spain. The analysed material was cDNA or gDNA that came from T cells, B-cell-depleted T cells, or PBMCs.

Original processing methods: Reference gene primer amplification yielded estimated nucleated cell counts. The method was immunoSEQ multiplex PCR; TCRdb's version includes in-frame clones alone and lacks a portion of them. The V and J calls and clone size come from that table; D and trimming were worked out from the DNA. Of under 150,000 clones in the sample, around 84% were seen once. CDR1 and CDR2 from the germline V gene are SGHAT and FQNNGV. The CDR3 loop spans 19 amino acids. Unmatched junction bases numbered 14, after V lost 5 bases and J lost 0 bases. The sample taken for sequencing was peripheral blood. This clonotype was obtained from a man aged 35-49 years with acute or convalescent COVID-19. The chain joins TRBV11-2 to TRBJ2-2; 8 bases map to TRBD2. The CDR3: CASSPSVRGGGPNTGELFF. CDR3 sequence (DNA): TGTGCCAGCAGCCCCAGTGTTAGAGGCGGGGGGCCGAACACCGGGGAGCTGTTTTTT.